The 4 T cell receptor beta chains in this list originate from one sample, sequenced in a study of blood T cell repertoires in COVID-19. Assay: immunoSEQ multiplex PCR; the TCRdb copy retains only in-frame clones and omits some. Of around 300,000 clones listed, roughly 87% are singletons. Sequenced material: peripheral blood. The receptors originated from a man younger than 30 with active or convalescent COVID-19.

This rearrangement joins TRBV28 to TRBJ1-5, with D possibly matching TRBD1 (6 bases). The CDR3 is 15 amino acids. V gave up 3 bases and J gave up 9 bases, with 18 bases separating them. The germline V gene encodes CDR1 MDHEN and CDR2 SYDVKM. This CDR3 is CASSFGGPHERPQHF. The CDR3 nucleotides are TGTGCCAGCAGTTTTGGGGGCCCGCACGAGCGGCCCCAGCATTTT.

The genes are TRBV7-6 and TRBJ1-2, with D possibly being TRBD1 (5 bases). CDR3 length: 14 amino acids. Per germline, CDR1 SGHVS and CDR2 FNYEAQ. The V end lost 4 bases, the J end lost 3 bases, and 12 bases lay between the germline ends. The CDR3, as DNA: TGTGCCAGCAGCTCCGGGGGTGCGGACTATGGCTACACCTTC. Translating gives CASSSGGADYGYTF. Based on the CDR3 plus reference TRBV7-6 and TRBJ1-2, the full variable domain is GAGVSQSPRYKVTKRGQDVALRCDPISGHVSLYWYRQALGQGPEFLTYFNYEAQQDKSGLPNDRFSAERPEGSISTLTIQRTEQRDSAMYRCASSSGGADYGYTFGSGTRLTVV.

This clone appeared a single time. The genes are TRBV9 and TRBJ2-1, with D possibly being TRBD1 (5 bases). In germline, CDR1 is SGDLS, CDR2 YYNGEE. Trimming pared 0 bases from V and 8 bases from J, leaving 15 bases between. This CDR3 contains 15 residues. The CDR3 is CASSVDGDWGDEQFF. The CDR3 DNA reads as TGTGCCAGCAGCGTAGATGGGGATTGGGGCGATGAGCAGTTCTTC.

In the case of this clone: Additional DNA sequences in this sample encode the identical CDR3. The V call is TRBV5-1, the J call TRBJ1-1; D ambiguous. Per germline, CDR1 SGHRS and CDR2 YFSETQ. The CDR3 has 13 residues. Trimming left V 0 bases short and J 0 bases short, with 3 bases between. The CDR3 nucleotides read TGCGCCAGCAGCTTGGTCGTGAACACTGAAGCTTTCTTT. Amino acid sequence: CASSLVVNTEAFF.